Below, 22 T cell receptor beta chains from the same sample are listed, as sequenced in a study of cytomegalovirus exposure and HLA in healthy donors. Both 60 Vbeta primers and 13 Jbeta primers went into the PCR. Generated by immunoSEQ multiplex PCR, the TCRdb table keeps only in-frame clones and is missing some. The sample contains approximately 190,000 clones, 81% of which appear only once. Sequencing was done on a sample of PBMCs. All receptors come from a man between 50 and 59 years old in good health and CMV-seronegative.

The chain carries TRBV7-2 and TRBJ1-6; D not resolved. V lost 2 bases to trimming and J lost 2 bases, with 7 bases between them. The CDR3 extends over 15 amino acids. Germline V gene data show CDR1 as SGHTA and CDR2 as FQGNSA. The CDR3 sequence is CASSLPTTYNSPLHF. CDR3 nucleotide sequence: TGTGCCAGCAGCTTACCCACTACCTATAATTCACCCCTCCACTTT.

The chain joins TRBV5-1 to TRBJ2-5, with 11 bases aligning to TRBD2. The CDR3 spans 16 residues. V gave up 5 bases and J gave up 5 bases; unmatched junction bases: 11. Germline V gives CDR1 SGHRS, CDR2 YFSETQ. The CDR3 reads CASSFPGLAAGETQYF. CDR3 bases: TGCGCCAGCAGTTTTCCGGGACTAGCGGCCGGGGAGACCCAGTACTTC.

This chain uses TRBV28 with TRBJ2-5; 7 bases are shared with TRBD1. Germline V gene lookup returns CDR1 MDHEN and CDR2 SYDVKM. Trimming removed 7 bases from V and 9 bases from J; junction bases left unmatched: 11. The CDR3 covers 13 residues. The CDR3 DNA reads TGTGCCAGCACCAAGGGGGCTGCGGCGGCCCAGTACTTC. Translating it yields CASTKGAAAAQYF.

The V gene is TRBV5-8, the J gene TRBJ2-7; 9 positions match TRBD1. The CDR3 sequence is 14 residues long. The germline V gene encodes CDR1 SGHTS and CDR2 YDEGEE. The V gene end was trimmed by 2 bases and the J gene end by 5 bases; junction bases not matched to a gene: 5. CDR3: CASSLDRGFNEQYF. CDR3 sequence (DNA): TGTGCCAGCAGCTTAGACAGGGGGTTCAACGAGCAGTACTTC.

This chain connects TRBV5-1 to TRBJ2-7, with TRBD2 as a possible D gene (5 bases). The CDR3 is 13 residues long. V lost 0 bases, J lost 5 bases, and 9 bases lay in between. CDR1 SGHRS and CDR2 YFSETQ come from the germline V gene. The CDR3 coding sequence is TGCGCCAGCAGCTTGGCGAGGGTGGACGAGCAGTACTTC. Translating gives CASSLARVDEQYF. Using reference TRBV5-1 and TRBJ2-7 for the parts outside the CDR3, the full variable domain is KAGVTQTPRYLIKTRGQQVTLSCSPISGHRSVSWYQQTPGQGLQFLFEYFSETQRNKGNFPGRFSGRQFSNSRSEMNVSTLELGDSALYLCASSLARVDEQYFGPGTRLTVT.

The chain has TRBV11-2 and TRBJ2-5, with 12 bases aligning to TRBD2. The J call may be faulty, since TRBJ2-7 better matches the DNA end. Per germline, CDR1 SGHAT and CDR2 FQNNGV. The CDR3 totals 15 residues. CDR3 coding DNA: TGTGCCAGCAGCAGCACTAGCGGGGGGACCTACGAGCAGTACTTC. Amino acids: CASSSTSGGTYEQYF.

The DNA for the CDR3 is TGTGCCAGCATTGCGGGCCGGGGAGAGAATGAAAAACTGTTTTTT. This sequence encodes CASIAGRGENEKLFF. The chain combines TRBV2 with TRBJ1-4; the D is unclear. V dropped 7 bases and J dropped 5 bases, with 17 bases sitting between them. CDR1 and CDR2 (germline): SNHLY, FYNNEI. There are 15 residues in the CDR3.

V usage is TRBV5-1 and J usage is TRBJ2-1, with 14 bases aligning to TRBD2. The J segment lost 0 bases and the V segment lost 4 bases, leaving 9 bases of the junction unmatched. The CDR3 is 19 residues long. Germline V lookup: CDR1 SGHRS, CDR2 YFSETQ. CDR3 loop: CASSPGTSGGLSSYNEQFF. CDR3 nucleotides: TGCGCCAGCAGCCCGGGGACTAGCGGGGGCTTGAGCTCCTACAATGAGCAGTTCTTC.

In its sample, this clone was seen a few times. This sequence joins TRBV25-1 and TRBJ2-4, with D possibly TRBD1 on 8 matching bases. This CDR3 contains 15 residues. The ends were cut back, 3 bases at V and 7 bases at J, with 16 bases in the middle. The germline CDR1 and CDR2 sequences are MGHDK and SYGVNS. The CDR3 here is CASSDPGQGGNIQYF. CDR3 DNA: TGTGCCAGCAGTGACCCCGGACAGGGAGGGAACATTCAGTACTTC.

This rearrangement joins TRBV5-4 to TRBJ2-1, with TRBD2 matching 8 bases. The CDR3 runs 16 residues. The V and J ends lost 5 bases and 0 bases, in that order; junction bases with no gene match: 7. Germline CDR1 SGHNT, CDR2 YYREEE (reference sequence). The CDR3 loop reads CASSLGGTSSYNEQFF. As DNA, the CDR3 is TGTGCCAGCAGTCTTGGCGGGACTAGCTCCTACAATGAGCAGTTCTTC.

The chain uses TRBV18 and TRBJ1-1; D gene ambiguous. Trimming took 5 bases from V and 4 from J, leaving 11 bases between them. The CDR3 spans 13 residues. Germline V gene sequence: CDR1 KGHSH, CDR2 LQKENI. The CDR3 reads CASSAGVPTEAFF. CDR3 DNA: TGTGCCAGCTCAGCCGGGGTGCCCACTGAAGCTTTCTTT.

CDR3 loop: CASSLPLRLAGGLNEQFF. The CDR3 DNA follows: TGTGCCAGCAGCTTACCTCTCAGACTAGCGGGGGGTCTTAATGAGCAGTTCTTC. The gene calls are TRBV7-8 and TRBJ2-1, with 13 positions matching TRBD2. This CDR3 comprises 18 residues. The V gene end was trimmed by 2 bases and the J gene end by 7 bases; junction bases not matched to a gene: 11. The germline V gene has CDR1 SGHVS and CDR2 FQNEAQ.

The J gene is TRBJ2-2, the V gene TRBV10-3; TRBD1 is a possible D gene (5 bases). V was clipped by 10 bases and J by 1 base, with 7 bases between them. CDR3 size: 12 residues. The germline V gene encodes CDR1 ENHRY and CDR2 SYGVKD. CDR3 sequence: CATGQNTGELFF. The CDR3 DNA follows: TGTGCCACAGGACAGAACACCGGGGAGCTGTTTTTT.

This CDR3 is CASSPSDGRHEQFF. The CDR3 DNA reads TGTGCCAGCAGCCCTTCGGACGGGAGGCATGAGCAGTTCTTC. V gene TRBV5-5 combines with J gene TRBJ2-1; 7 nucleotides line up with TRBD2. Germline values: CDR1 SGHKS, CDR2 YYEKEE (reference sequence). After removal of 4 bases from V and 8 bases from J, the junction contained 9 bases not matched to a gene. The CDR3 consists of 14 residues.

The J gene is TRBJ2-7, the V gene TRBV9; D is possibly TRBD1 (5 bases). Trimming took off 0 bases at V and 2 bases at J, with 9 bases between the two ends. Germline CDR1 SGDLS, CDR2 YYNGEE. The CDR3 covers 14 residues. CDR3 nucleotide sequence: TGTGCCAGCAGCGTAGTGGACAACCCCTACGAGCAGTACTTC. This sequence encodes CASSVVDNPYEQYF.

This clone has a single count. The chain carries TRBV7-9 and TRBJ1-1, with D perhaps TRBD1 (5 bases). Trimming left V 1 base short and J 2 bases short, with 8 bases between. Germline CDR1 and CDR2: SEHNR and FQNEAQ (reference sequence). The CDR3 has 14 amino acids. This chain's CDR3 is CASSLEQVNTEAFF. CDR3 nucleotide sequence: TGTGCCAGCAGCTTAGAACAGGTCAACACTGAAGCTTTCTTT.

The chain uses TRBV7-2 and TRBJ1-3; 11 bases are a match to TRBD1. Germline CDR1 and CDR2: SGHTA and FQGNSA. The V segment lost 1 base and the J segment 4 bases; nucleotides outside the gene matches: 6. The CDR3 extends over 17 amino acids. Here the CDR3 reads CASSLVGTGGTGNTIYF. CDR3 in DNA: TGTGCCAGCAGCTTAGTAGGGACAGGGGGAACAGGAAACACCATATATTTT. Together with reference TRBV7-2 and TRBJ1-3, the CDR3 gives the full variable domain: GAGVSQSPSNKVTEKGKDVELRCDPISGHTALYWYRQSLGQGLEFLIYFQGNSAPDKSGLPSDRFSAERTGGSVSTLTIQRTQQEDSAVYLCASSLVGTGGTGNTIYFGEGSWLTVV.

This chain links TRBV2 with TRBJ1-2, with 7 bases identical to TRBD1. This CDR3 is built from 14 residues. The ends lost 6 bases at V and 1 base at J; junction bases unmatched: 5. In germline, CDR1 is SNHLY, CDR2 FYNNEI. CDR3 amino acids: CASRQGTINYGYTF. CDR3 bases: TGTGCCAGCAGACAGGGGACCATTAACTATGGCTACACCTTC.

This clone was detected only a few times. The CDR3 sequence: CASSLTLSGRVDTGELFF. In nucleotides, the CDR3 is TGTGCCAGCAGCTTAACCCTCTCGGGCAGGGTGGACACCGGGGAGCTGTTTTTT. V is TRBV13 and J is TRBJ2-2, with a tentative D call TRBD1 (5 bases). V shed 2 bases and J shed 3 bases, with 19 bases lying between them. This CDR3 spans 18 amino acids. The V gene's germline CDR1 is PRHDT and CDR2 FYEKMQ (reference sequence).

V usage is TRBV7-2 and J usage is TRBJ1-1, with D possibly matching TRBD1 (5 bases). The CDR3 covers 15 residues. CDR1 is SGHTA and CDR2 is FQGNSA in the germline V gene. V was shortened by 3 bases and J by 5 bases, with 16 bases between the two germline ends. The CDR3, as DNA: TGTGCCAGCAGCTTCCTGGGGGGTGTAAAGACTGAAGCTTTCTTT. Translation: CASSFLGGVKTEAFF. Supplemented by reference TRBV7-2 and TRBJ1-1, the full variable domain reads GAGVSQSPSNKVTEKGKDVELRCDPISGHTALYWYRQSLGQGLEFLIYFQGNSAPDKSGLPSDRFSAERTGGSVSTLTIQRTQQEDSAVYLCASSFLGGVKTEAFFGQGTRLTVV.

This clone has just one count. V is TRBV7-9 and J is TRBJ2-7; a weak D match, TRBD2 (5 bases). CDR1 and CDR2 (germline): SEHNR, FQNEAQ (reference sequence). Trimming took 3 bases from V and 2 from J, leaving 8 bases between them. CDR3 size: 13 residues. The CDR3 DNA sequence: TGTGCCAGCAGCTTGAGGGCTACCTACGAGCAGTACTTC. Translating gives CASSLRATYEQYF.

This clone was counted only a few times. The chain has TRBV13 and TRBJ2-3; 8 nucleotides match TRBD2. Germline assignment: CDR1 PRHDT and CDR2 FYEKMQ (reference sequence). After removal of 2 bases from V and 3 bases from J, the junction contained 10 bases not matched to a gene. This CDR3 has 17 amino acids. For the CDR3, the DNA is TGTGCCAGCAGCTTAACGGGGGGGCGATCAAGAACAGATACGCAGTATTTT. Protein product: CASSLTGGRSRTDTQYF.